This T cell receptor (beta chain) was sequenced during a study of blood T cell repertoires in COVID-19. Study context: The samples span acute and convalescent COVID-19 from the United States, Italy and Spain.

After removal of 6 bases from V and 8 bases from J, the junction contained 8 bases not matched to a gene. In germline, CDR1 is MNHEY, CDR2 SVGEGT. This CDR3 spans 13 amino acids. In the original analysis: Reference gene primer amplification gave estimated nucleated cell counts. Assay: immunoSEQ multiplex PCR; the TCRdb copy retains only in-frame clones and omits some. D and trimming were read from the DNA, whereas the V and J calls and clone size are those reported in that table. Among 150,000 to 200,000 clones, roughly 82% were seen once, and the ten largest hold more than 4.5%. Clinical history as reported by participants underpinned cohort assignment.

The sequence was obtained from a woman aged 60-75 years with acute COVID-19. The specimen was PBMCs or T cells enriched from blood (not recorded which). V gene TRBV6-2 or TRBV6-3 combines with J gene TRBJ1-2; 8 positions match TRBD1. Here the CDR3 reads CASSTQGARGYTF. For the CDR3, the DNA is TGTGCCAGCAGCACCCAGGGGGCGCGAGGCTACACCTTC.